The text below deals with one T cell receptor (beta chain). Its antigen remains unknown. The source of the sample is a study of T cells expressing NK-cell markers. Findings of the study overall: Expanded NKG2C+ T cell clones were not confirmed as HCMV-specific. In a few donors, dominant clonotypes made up about 28.3-65% of CD3+CD56-NKG2C+ cells.

CDR3 size: 13 residues. Germline CDR1 GTSNPN, CDR2 SVGIG (reference sequence). One entry per CDR3 protein, without DNA, is what TCRdb gives after re-calling the 5' RACE reads. In all, the sample yields 400,000 to 500,000 distinct CDR3 sequences. The origin of this receptor is a woman between 18 and 75 years old in good health. The source material was blood T cells: a sorted CD56 or NKG2C T cell subset, CD4+ or CD8+ T cells, or bulk PBMC T cells (not recorded which). This chain links TRBV30 with TRBJ2-2. This CDR3 is CAWTGVNTGELFF.